This T cell receptor beta chain is from a study of cytomegalovirus exposure and HLA in healthy donors. Study summary: The 130 or so validation repertoires used the same platform as the roughly 700 first-cohort repertoires (as reported by a later analysis).

About this clone: Its antigen is still unknown.

The junction had 7 bases not matched to a gene; V was cut back by 5 bases and J by 7 bases. The CDR3 has 15 residues. Germline CDR1 and CDR2: LNHDA and SQIVND (reference sequence). Study-wide points: According to a later analysis, TCR clusters from the first cohort tended to co-occur in the 110 or so validation repertoires. Published work reported that the classifier diagnosed cytomegalovirus status with high specificity and sensitivity. Altogether, 150 to 200 TCR beta chains were recorded as cytomegalovirus-associated.

Method: immunoSEQ multiplex PCR; TCRdb's copy keeps in-frame clones and lacks some. The sample has about 58,000 clones, over 85% seen once. Sample: PBMCs. The chain couples TRBV19 to TRBJ1-4; 10 bases are a match to TRBD1. The receptor's source is a young man in good health and CMV-seronegative. The CDR3 here is CASSPAGTGVEKLFF. Here the CDR3 DNA reads TGTGCCAGTAGTCCCGCCGGGACAGGGGTTGAAAAACTGTTTTTT.